The 13 T cell receptor beta chains listed next were all sequenced from one sample in a study of cytomegalovirus exposure and HLA in healthy donors. The PCR had 60 Vbeta and 13 Jbeta primers. Some clones are missing from TCRdb's copy, which holds only in-frame ones; the method was immunoSEQ multiplex PCR. Among 200,000 to 250,000 clones, 70% to 85% were seen once, and the ten largest hold approximately 0.5%. The sample was PBMCs. Receptors originate from a woman aged 35 to 49 in good health and CMV-seronegative.

This clone turned up a few times. J is TRBJ1-4 and V is TRBV27; 7 nucleotides agree with TRBD1. V shed 6 bases and J 8 bases; nucleotides not matched to a gene: 9. Germline V gives CDR1 MNHEY, CDR2 SMNVEV (reference sequence). The CDR3 sequence is 14 residues long. The CDR3 loop reads CASSIQGFGEKLFF. Here the CDR3 DNA reads TGTGCCAGCAGCATACAGGGGTTTGGGGAAAAACTGTTTTTT.

The chain combines TRBV7-2 with TRBJ2-5; TRBD1 might be the D (5 bases). Germline values: CDR1 SGHTA, CDR2 FQGNSA. The CDR3 covers 14 residues. Trimming pared 5 bases from V and 6 bases from J, leaving 16 bases between. Here the CDR3 DNA reads TGTGCCAGCAGCCCGACAGAATCCGCGAAGACCCAGTACTTC. This translates into CASSPTESAKTQYF.

A single count supports this clone. This chain connects TRBV19 to TRBJ2-1; weak D call: TRBD2 (6 bases). Germline V gives CDR1 LNHDA, CDR2 SQIVND (reference sequence). The CDR3 is 12 residues long. The ends were cut back, 9 bases at V and 8 bases at J, with 14 bases in the middle. CDR3 in amino acids: CASSGTGDEQFF. The CDR3 DNA reads TGTGCCAGCAGTGGAACGGGGGATGAGCAGTTCTTC.

This chain links TRBV10-1 with TRBJ1-2; D is perhaps TRBD1 (6 bases). This CDR3 spans 10 amino acids. CDR1 and CDR2 from the germline V gene are WNHNN and SYGVQD (reference sequence). With 11 bases removed from V and 3 bases from J, the gap between germline ends came to 7 bases. The CDR3 sequence is CAGGHYGYTF. CDR3 nucleotides: TGCGCCGGGGGCCACTATGGCTACACCTTC.

The DNA of the CDR3 is TGTGCCAGCAGTTATAGCGGGACATCACTGAACACTGAAGCTTTCTTT. As protein: CASSYSGTSLNTEAFF. The V gene is TRBV6-5, the J gene TRBJ1-1, with D perhaps TRBD1 (6 bases). This CDR3 is 16 amino acids long. Germline V CDR1 and CDR2: MNHEY, SVGAGI. V lost 3 bases, J lost 0 bases, and 14 bases lay in between.

The chain combines TRBV5-4 with TRBJ1-5; D gene unclear. CDR3 length: 16 amino acids. Trimming pared 1 base from V and 0 bases from J, leaving 11 bases between. Germline loops: CDR1 SGHNT, CDR2 YYREEE (reference sequence). The CDR3, as DNA: TGTGCCAGCAGCTTGACTGACCAGGATAGCAATCAGCCCCAGCATTTT. Protein sequence: CASSLTDQDSNQPQHF. The complete variable domain, with remaining parts taken from reference TRBV5-4 and TRBJ1-5, reads ETGVTQSPTHLIKTRGQQVTLRCSSQSGHNTVSWYQQALGQGPQFIFQYYREEENGRGNFPPRFSGLQFPNYSSELNVNALELDDSALYLCASSLTDQDSNQPQHFGDGTRLSIL.

The table lists this clone with a count of one. It is unclear where the CDR3 begins or ends on the DNA, so no DNA is shown, and the CDR3 is as TCRdb lists it. The chain uses TRBV28 and TRBJ1-5; the DNA was not compared with TRBD1, the D call given in the table. Germline CDR1 is MDHEN and CDR2 is SYDVKM. The CDR3 length is 16 residues, termini included. This chain's CDR3 is CASSSSAGGPYQPQHF.

The CDR3 protein is CACGELRSPLHF. DNA of the CDR3: TGTGCCTGCGGGGAGTTACGGTCACCCCTCCACTTT. The chain couples TRBV30 to TRBJ1-6, with D uncertain. This CDR3 has 12 residues. CDR1 and CDR2 from the germline V gene are GTSNPN and SVGIG (reference sequence). Trimming pared 6 bases from V and 10 bases from J, leaving 13 bases between.

The chain employs TRBV2 and TRBJ2-5, with 10 bases identical to TRBD1. This CDR3 comprises 14 residues. Germline CDR1 reads SNHLY; CDR2 reads FYNNEI. The V segment lost 6 bases and the J segment 11 bases; nucleotides outside the gene matches: 12. The CDR3 sequence is CASSPRTGGQNQYF. Here the CDR3 DNA reads TGTGCCAGCAGCCCCCGGACAGGGGGGCAAAATCAGTACTTC. The variable domain in full, with the rest retrieved from reference TRBV2 and TRBJ2-5, is EPEVTQTPSHQVTQMGQEVILRCVPISNHLYFYWYRQILGQKVEFLVSFYNNEISEKSEIFDDQFSVERPDGSNFTLKIRSTKLEDSAMYFCASSPRTGGQNQYFGPGTRLLVL.

Points on this clone: The same CDR3 arises from other DNA sequences in this sample as well. V and J are TRBV7-2 and TRBJ2-5; 8 bases line up with TRBD2. With 1 base clipped from V and 2 bases from J, the junction kept 3 bases outside the gene matches. This CDR3 spans 15 amino acids. The V gene's germline CDR1 is SGHTA and CDR2 FQGNSA. Here the CDR3 DNA reads TGTGCCAGCAGCTTAGGTGCGGGGGGACAAGAGACCCAGTACTTC. Its protein is CASSLGAGGQETQYF.

The rearrangement joins TRBV5-1 to TRBJ1-1; no firm D call. The CDR3 is 15 residues long. Trimming pared 3 bases from V and 1 base from J, leaving 13 bases between. Germline assignment: CDR1 SGHRS and CDR2 YFSETQ. CDR3 nucleotides: TGCGCCAGCAGCTCACTGGAGGGTACGAACACTGAAGCTTTCTTT. This translates into CASSSLEGTNTEAFF.

The chain has TRBV11-2 and TRBJ1-6, with 7 bases identical to TRBD1. V was pared by 4 bases and J by 10 bases, with 4 bases of the junction left unmatched. This CDR3 has 13 amino acids. Germline V lookup: CDR1 SGHAT, CDR2 FQNNGV. The CDR3 sequence: CASSSGTASPLHF. DNA of the CDR3: TGTGCCAGCAGCTCAGGGACAGCCTCACCCCTCCACTTT.

V gene TRBV7-9 combines with J gene TRBJ1-3; D possibly corresponds to TRBD1 (5 bases). The V gene lost 7 bases and the J gene lost 2 bases, with 18 bases spanning the gap. This CDR3 spans 16 amino acids. The germline V gene encodes CDR1 SEHNR and CDR2 FQNEAQ (reference sequence). The CDR3 loop is CASIDFFSGAGNTIYF. DNA for the CDR3: TGTGCCAGCATTGACTTTTTCTCGGGGGCTGGAAACACCATATATTTT. The full variable domain, with the rest looked up from reference TRBV7-9 and TRBJ1-3, is DTGVSQNPRHKITKRGQNVTFRCDPISEHNRLYWYRQTLGQGPEFLTYFQNEAQLEKSRLLSDRFSAERPKGSFSTLEIQRTEQGDSAMYLCASIDFFSGAGNTIYFGEGSWLTVV.